These 16 T cell receptor beta chains share one sample of origin, sequenced in a study of T cells expressing NK-cell markers (dated by TCRdb to the early 2020s). The library was produced with 5' RACE. The sequencer was an Illumina HiSeq 2000. One entry per CDR3 protein sequence results from the TCRdb reprocessing of the reads, with DNA left out. For this sample, the table gives about 150,000 distinct CDR3 sequences. The ten largest make up less than 40% of the sample. Sequencing was carried out using blood T cells: a sorted CD56 or NKG2C T cell subset, CD4+ or CD8+ T cells, or bulk PBMC T cells (not recorded which). Receptors originate from a woman between 50 and 59 years old in good health. Donor details come from another sample of the same person, matched by shared clones.

The chain uses TRBV27 and TRBJ1-5; TCRdb lists TRBD1, though no DNA is available to test this call. There are 16 residues in the CDR3. Germline CDR1 MNHEY, CDR2 SMNVEV (reference sequence). CDR3 loop: CASSLLPGNSNQPQHF.

This chain links TRBV3-1 with TRBJ2-7. Germline V gene sequence: CDR1 LGHDT, CDR2 YNNKEL (reference sequence). There are 12 residues in the CDR3. The CDR3 is CASSPDGDEQYF.

The chain joins TRBV5-4 to TRBJ2-7; without DNA, the TCRdb call of TRBD1 cannot be checked. Germline V CDR1 and CDR2: SGHNT, YYREEE (reference sequence). There are 15 residues in the CDR3. The CDR3 is CASSLGPPGPYEQYF.

The genes are TRBV3-1 and TRBJ2-1; with no DNA, the TCRdb D assignment of TRBD1 cannot be verified. The CDR3 is 14 amino acids. Germline V CDR1 and CDR2: LGHDT, YNNKEL (reference sequence). CDR3 region: CASAETGAYNEQFF.

The chain recombines TRBV7-6 with TRBJ2-6. CDR3 length equals 16 residues. The V gene's germline CDR1 is SGHVS and CDR2 FNYEAQ. The CDR3 sequence: CASSPTGDTGANVLTF.

The chain couples TRBV11-2 to TRBJ2-1; the TRBD1 assignment by TCRdb is unverifiable without DNA. Germline CDR1 SGHAT, CDR2 FQNNGV. The CDR3 spans 16 residues. The CDR3 protein is CASSRKAAGDYNEQFF.

This chain links TRBV27 with TRBJ2-1. The CDR3 sequence is 13 residues long. Germline values: CDR1 MNHEY, CDR2 SMNVEV (reference sequence). This CDR3 reads CASNSWGNNEQFF.

The chain couples TRBV5-1 to TRBJ1-3; TCRdb names TRBD1, which stays unverified in the absence of DNA. In germline, CDR1 is SGHRS, CDR2 YFSETQ. This CDR3 spans 14 amino acids. CDR3 amino acids: CASSLMGAGNTIYF.

CDR3 loop: CSAQTGTGNSPLHF. This chain links TRBV20-1 with TRBJ1-6; the TRBD1 assignment by TCRdb is unverifiable without DNA. This CDR3 region has 14 residues. Germline V lookup: CDR1 DFQATT, CDR2 SNEGSKA (reference sequence).

The rearrangement links TRBV20-1 to TRBJ2-7; the D call of TRBD1 rests on TCRdb alone, since no DNA is present to check it. CDR1 is DFQATT and CDR2 is SNEGSKA in the germline V gene (reference sequence). There are 15 residues in the CDR3. The CDR3 region is CSARDGGGIAYEQYF.

V is TRBV7-8 and J is TRBJ2-2. The CDR3 runs to 14 residues. CDR1 is SGHVS, CDR2 FQNEAQ, per germline. The CDR3 protein is CASSDRVNTGELFF.

This chain's CDR3 is CSASGLAGVISYNEQFF. This chain connects TRBV20-1 to TRBJ2-1; TCRdb returns TRBD2, unconfirmable since there is no DNA. Germline V lookup: CDR1 DFQATT, CDR2 SNEGSKA (reference sequence). The CDR3 has 17 residues.

The genes are TRBV9 and TRBJ2-1; the TCRdb call, TRBD1, lacks DNA for checking. Germline values: CDR1 SGDLS, CDR2 YYNGEE. The CDR3 loop spans 14 amino acids. CDR3 loop: CASSVVTGSFEQFF.

The chain has TRBV27 and TRBJ2-7. CDR1 and CDR2 from the germline V gene are MNHEY and SMNVEV (reference sequence). The CDR3 spans 13 residues. The CDR3 sequence: CASSLIPSYEQYF.

This chain joins TRBV6-6 and TRBJ2-1. The V gene's germline CDR1 is MNHNY and CDR2 SVGAGI (reference sequence). The CDR3 has 12 amino acids. The CDR3 protein is CASSWAADEQFF.

This chain uses TRBV12-3 or TRBV12-4 with TRBJ2-1; lacking DNA, the TRBD2 call made by TCRdb goes unchecked. This CDR3 has 13 amino acids. The CDR3 reads CASEAGFYNEQFF.